Presented here are 4 T cell receptor beta chains from one specimen sequenced in a study of blood T cell repertoires in COVID-19. The protocol was immunoSEQ multiplex PCR, while the TCRdb copy is restricted to in-frame clones and leaves out a portion. Of 55,000 to 65,000 clones listed, over 70% are singletons. Sequenced material: peripheral blood. The receptor source for this set is a man aged 25-45 years with COVID-19, enrolled during active disease.

The V and J genes are TRBV19 and TRBJ1-1; D possibly corresponds to TRBD1 (6 bases). CDR1 is LNHDA and CDR2 is SQIVND in the germline V gene (reference sequence). The CDR3 extends over 13 amino acids. The V gene lost 4 bases and the J gene lost 2 bases, with 8 bases spanning the gap. CDR3 in amino acids: CASSNGGNTEAFF. The CDR3 coding sequence is TGTGCCAGTAGTAATGGGGGCAACACTGAAGCTTTCTTT.

The chain carries TRBV9 and TRBJ1-6; no clear D. The germline gives CDR1 SGDLS, CDR2 YYNGEE. This CDR3 contains 13 residues. The germline V and J ends were trimmed by 7 bases and 3 bases, with 8 bases remaining between them. The CDR3 here is CASQPGYNSPLHF. The CDR3 nucleotides are TGTGCCAGCCAACCGGGCTATAATTCACCCCTCCACTTT.

J is TRBJ1-5 and V is TRBV4-2, with TRBD1 identical over 8 bases. The ends lost 0 bases at V and 4 bases at J; junction bases unmatched: 2. Germline CDR1 LGHNA, CDR2 YNFKEQ. This CDR3 is 15 amino acids long. The CDR3 DNA is TGTGCCAGCAGCCAAGATGGGACAGGTAATCAGCCCCAGCATTTT. Its translation is CASSQDGTGNQPQHF.

This chain links TRBV13 with TRBJ2-7, with 9 bases identical to TRBD1. V lost 0 bases and J lost 4; bases outside the gene matches: 4. This CDR3 is 15 amino acids long. CDR1 PRHDT and CDR2 FYEKMQ come from the germline V gene (reference sequence). CDR3 in amino acids: CASSLGGTGYYEQYF. The CDR3 DNA is TGTGCCAGCAGCTTAGGCGGGACAGGGTATTACGAGCAGTACTTC.